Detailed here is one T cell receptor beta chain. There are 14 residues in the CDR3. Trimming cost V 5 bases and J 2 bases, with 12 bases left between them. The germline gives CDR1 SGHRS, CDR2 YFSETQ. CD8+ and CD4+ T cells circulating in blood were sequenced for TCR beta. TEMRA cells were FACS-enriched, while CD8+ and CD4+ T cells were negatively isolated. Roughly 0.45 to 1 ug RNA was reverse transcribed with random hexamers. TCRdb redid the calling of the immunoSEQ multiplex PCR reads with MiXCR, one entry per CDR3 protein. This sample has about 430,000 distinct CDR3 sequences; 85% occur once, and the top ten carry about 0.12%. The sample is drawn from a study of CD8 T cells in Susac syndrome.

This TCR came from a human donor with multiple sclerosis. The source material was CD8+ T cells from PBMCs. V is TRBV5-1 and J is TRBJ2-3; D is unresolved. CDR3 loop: CASRLAPFTDTQYF. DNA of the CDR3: TGCGCCAGCAGACTCGCCCCATTCACAGATACGCAGTATTTT. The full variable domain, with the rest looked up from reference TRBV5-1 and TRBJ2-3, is KAGVTQTPRYLIKTRGQQVTLSCSPISGHRSVSWYQQTPGQGLQFLFEYFSETQRNKGNFPGRFSGRQFSNSRSEMNVSTLELGDSALYLCASRLAPFTDTQYFGPGTRLTVL.